This TCR beta chain is drawn from a study of early T cells in non-severe SARS-CoV-2 infection. Whole-study context: From unsorted whole blood, bulk RNA was sequenced, and the chains remained unpaired. Study-wide points: Lookups in VDJdb leaned toward anti-spike CD8 responses and missed private and CD4 specificities.

Germline values: CDR1 MNHEY, CDR2 SVGAGI. V lost 4 bases and J lost 9, with 13 bases in between. This CDR3 has 13 residues. With respect to this clonotype: Its antigen is still unknown.

Each cDNA molecule carried a unique molecular identifier. TCRdb re-derived calls from the 5' RACE reads in MiXCR, one entry per CDR3 protein. The table lists some 100,000 distinct CDR3 sequences, about 14% of them singletons. The TCR sequence derives from an adult who was a healthcare worker with PCR-confirmed SARS-CoV-2 infection or an uninfected control (not recorded which). Sequenced: whole blood. This chain connects TRBV6-5 to TRBJ2-1, with TRBD2 as a possible D gene (6 bases). In DNA form, the CDR3 reads TGTGCCAGCAGTTTGGGGGGTAGGGGTGAGCAGTTCTTC. Translated: CASSLGGRGEQFF.